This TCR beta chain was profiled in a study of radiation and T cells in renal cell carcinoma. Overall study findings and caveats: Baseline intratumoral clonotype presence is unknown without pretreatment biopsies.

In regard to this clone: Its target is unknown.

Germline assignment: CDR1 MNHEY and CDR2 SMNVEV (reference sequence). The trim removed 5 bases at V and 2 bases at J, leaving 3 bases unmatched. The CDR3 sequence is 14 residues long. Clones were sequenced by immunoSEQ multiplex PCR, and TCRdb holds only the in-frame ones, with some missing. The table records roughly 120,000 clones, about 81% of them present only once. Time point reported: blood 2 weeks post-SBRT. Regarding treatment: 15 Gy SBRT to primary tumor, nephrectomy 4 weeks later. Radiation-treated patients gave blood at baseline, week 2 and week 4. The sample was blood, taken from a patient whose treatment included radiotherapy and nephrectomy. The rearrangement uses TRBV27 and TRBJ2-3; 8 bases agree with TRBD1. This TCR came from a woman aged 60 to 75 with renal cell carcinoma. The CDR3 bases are TGTGCCAGCAGTCGGACAGGGTACACAGATACGCAGTATTTT. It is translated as CASSRTGYTDTQYF.